This TCR beta chain originates from a study of PD-1 blockade in mismatch repair-deficient tumors (dated by TCRdb to about 2017). Turning to the overall study: Between September 2013 and 2016, the trial enrolled about 78 consecutive patients with roughly eleven types of mismatch repair-deficient cancer, all of whom had received prior treatment and were progressing. Tumor-associated T cell clones in the peripheral blood of patients responding to PD-1 blockade were tracked using deep sequencing of TCR CDR3 regions. Paper-wide results and their limitations: After pembrolizumab, tumor-resident clones, which were often undetectable in blood before treatment, expanded rapidly and then contracted, generally ahead of radiologic responses.

This clone was observed a handful of times. What antigen it recognizes has not been identified. Base qualities were left out, and no much larger clone turns up one base away. Mismatch repair deficiency was established in every enrolled patient by polymerase chain reaction or immunohistochemistry. A few patients who responded to pembrolizumab therapy underwent TCR sequencing. In the phase II trial, pembrolizumab PD-1 blockade was tested prospectively in advanced mismatch repair-deficient cancers, no matter which tissue of origin the cancers came from. Peripheral blood T cell samples were serially collected before and at multiple times after PD-1 blockade was started. Blood sampling times were expressed in weeks after the first pembrolizumab dose. Reading from cysteine to phenylalanine, the CDR3 counts 17 amino acids. The DNA shown is the 51-base CDR3, in frame from base 1. Taken from the germline V gene, the CDR1 and CDR2 loops are MDHEN and SYDVKM. V has 1 base trimmed and J has 1 base trimmed; junction bases matching no gene number 9.

To prepare the library, the immunoSEQ multiplex PCR assay was applied. What TCRdb holds here is the immuneACCESS table cut down to in-frame rearrangements. Part of the clones is not present; checked against another copy, under half of the missing clones reflect an unresolved V gene, and the others are unexplained. Within this sample are under 25,000 clones, with approximately 85% of them counted one time only. More than 15% of the sample goes to the ten largest clones. The sequence derives from an adult with mismatch repair-deficient cancer. This specimen was peripheral blood, taken 2 weeks after starting pembrolizumab. The chain is encoded by TRBV28 joined to TRBJ2-5; the central 7 bases match TRBD1. The nucleotide sequence reads as follows: TGTGCCAGCAGTTTATTTAAGGGGGCGATCGGCCAAGAGACCCAGTACTTC. This gives the protein CASSLFKGAIGQETQYF.